This T cell receptor (beta chain) was captured by sequencing in a study of cytomegalovirus exposure and HLA in healthy donors. Background on the study: Earlier findings included more than 95 million unique TCR beta sequences obtained from roughly 200 million T cells.

Use of 60 Vbeta and 13 Jbeta primers characterized the PCR. Produced via immunoSEQ multiplex PCR; TCRdb's table is partial and in-frame only. The profile shows more than 95,000 clones, around 86% of them singletons. Between the trimmed V and J ends, which lost 5 bases and 4 bases, there was a span of 15 bases. Germline CDR1 and CDR2: MGHRA and YSYEKL. The CDR3 consists of 15 residues. A remark on this clone: What it binds is not known.

Study-level results: When the data were analyzed later, several of the most significant clusters appeared to be linked to common viral pathogens. It was taken for granted in presence/absence analyses that sequencing depth across donors was roughly uniform.

The receptor was isolated from a man aged 30 to 39 in good health and CMV-seropositive. This chain connects TRBV4-1 to TRBJ1-5; a possible D gene is TRBD1 (6 bases). The sequenced sample consisted of PBMCs. The CDR3 DNA follows: TGCGCCAGCAGCTGGGTGATGGGGACAAATCAGCCCCAGCATTTT. Encoded protein: CASSWVMGTNQPQHF.